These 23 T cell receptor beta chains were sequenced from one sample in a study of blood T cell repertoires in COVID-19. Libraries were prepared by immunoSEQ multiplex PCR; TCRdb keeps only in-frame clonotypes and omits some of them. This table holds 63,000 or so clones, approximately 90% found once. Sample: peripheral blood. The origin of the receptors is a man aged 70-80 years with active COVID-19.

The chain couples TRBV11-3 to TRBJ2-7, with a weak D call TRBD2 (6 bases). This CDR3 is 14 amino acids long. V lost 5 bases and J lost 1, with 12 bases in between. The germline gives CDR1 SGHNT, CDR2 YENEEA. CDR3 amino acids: CASSKAGNSYEQYF. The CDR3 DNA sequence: TGTGCCAGCAGCAAAGCGGGCAATTCCTACGAGCAGTACTTC.

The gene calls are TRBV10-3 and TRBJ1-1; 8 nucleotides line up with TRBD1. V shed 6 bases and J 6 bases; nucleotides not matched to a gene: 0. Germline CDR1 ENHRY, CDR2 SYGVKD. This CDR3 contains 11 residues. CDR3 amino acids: CAIRTGAEAFF. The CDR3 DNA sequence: TGTGCCATCAGGACAGGGGCTGAAGCTTTCTTT.

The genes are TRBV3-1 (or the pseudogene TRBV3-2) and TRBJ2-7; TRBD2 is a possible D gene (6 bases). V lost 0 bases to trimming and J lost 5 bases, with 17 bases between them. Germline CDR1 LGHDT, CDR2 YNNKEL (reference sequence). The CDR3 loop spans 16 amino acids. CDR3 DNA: TGTGCCAGCAGCCAAGACTTCGGCGGGATCGGGGACGAGCAGTACTTC. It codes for CASSQDFGGIGDEQYF.

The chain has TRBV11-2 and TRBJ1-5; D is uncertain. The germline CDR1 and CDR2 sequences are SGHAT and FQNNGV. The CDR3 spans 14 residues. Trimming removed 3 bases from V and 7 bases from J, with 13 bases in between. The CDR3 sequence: CASSFFGPGQPQHF. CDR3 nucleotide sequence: TGTGCCAGCAGCTTTTTCGGGCCGGGGCAGCCCCAGCATTTT.

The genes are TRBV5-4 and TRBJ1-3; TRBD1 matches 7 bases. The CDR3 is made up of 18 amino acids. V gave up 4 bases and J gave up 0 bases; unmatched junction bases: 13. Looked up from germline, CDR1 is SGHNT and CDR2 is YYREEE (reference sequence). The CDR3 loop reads CASSQHPRQGRSGNTIYF. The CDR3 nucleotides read TGTGCCAGCAGCCAGCACCCCCGACAGGGACGCTCTGGAAACACCATATATTTT. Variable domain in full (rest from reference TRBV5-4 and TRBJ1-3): ETGVTQSPTHLIKTRGQQVTLRCSSQSGHNTVSWYQQALGQGPQFIFQYYREEENGRGNFPPRFSGLQFPNYSSELNVNALELDDSALYLCASSQHPRQGRSGNTIYFGEGSWLTVV.

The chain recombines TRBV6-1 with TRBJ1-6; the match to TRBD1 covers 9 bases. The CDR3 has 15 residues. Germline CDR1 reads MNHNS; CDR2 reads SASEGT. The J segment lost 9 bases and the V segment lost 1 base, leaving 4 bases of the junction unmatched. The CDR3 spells CASSEGDRVRSPLHF. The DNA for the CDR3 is TGTGCCAGCAGTGAAGGGGACAGGGTGCGTTCACCCCTCCACTTT.

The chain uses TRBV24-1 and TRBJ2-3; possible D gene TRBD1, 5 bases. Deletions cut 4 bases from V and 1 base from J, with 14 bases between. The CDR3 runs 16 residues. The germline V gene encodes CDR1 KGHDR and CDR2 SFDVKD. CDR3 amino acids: CATSDRVGVGTDTQYF. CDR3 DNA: TGTGCCACCAGTGACAGGGTCGGCGTGGGCACAGATACGCAGTATTTT.

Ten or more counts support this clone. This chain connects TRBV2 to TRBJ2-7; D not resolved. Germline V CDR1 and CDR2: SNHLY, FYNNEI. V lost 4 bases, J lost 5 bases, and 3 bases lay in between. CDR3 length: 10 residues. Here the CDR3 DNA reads TGTGCCAGCAGTGGGCACGAGCAGTACTTC. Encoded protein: CASSGHEQYF.

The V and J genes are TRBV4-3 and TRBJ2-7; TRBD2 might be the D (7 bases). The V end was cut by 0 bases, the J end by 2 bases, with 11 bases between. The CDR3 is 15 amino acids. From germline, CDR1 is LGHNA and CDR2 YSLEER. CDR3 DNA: TGCGCCAGCAGCCAAGATCGGGGGGCCCCCTACGAGCAGTACTTC. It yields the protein CASSQDRGAPYEQYF.

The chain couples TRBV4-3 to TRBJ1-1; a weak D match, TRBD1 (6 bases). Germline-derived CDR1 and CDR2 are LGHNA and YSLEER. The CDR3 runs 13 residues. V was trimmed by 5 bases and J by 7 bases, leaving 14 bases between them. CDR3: CASSNGPRGEAFF. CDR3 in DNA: TGCGCCAGCAGCAACGGCCCCAGGGGTGAAGCTTTCTTT.

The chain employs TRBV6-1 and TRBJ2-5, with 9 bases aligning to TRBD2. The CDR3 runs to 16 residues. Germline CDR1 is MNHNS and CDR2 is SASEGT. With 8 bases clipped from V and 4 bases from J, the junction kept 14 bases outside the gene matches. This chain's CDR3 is CASCGGGGRGGETQYF. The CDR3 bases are TGTGCCAGCTGTGGGGGGGGCGGGAGGGGAGGAGAGACCCAGTACTTC.

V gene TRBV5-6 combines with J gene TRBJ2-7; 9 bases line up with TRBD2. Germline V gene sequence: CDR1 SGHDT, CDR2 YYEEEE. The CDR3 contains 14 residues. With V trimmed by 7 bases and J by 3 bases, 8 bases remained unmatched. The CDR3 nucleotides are TGTGCCAGCGGGCCGGGGACTAGCAGCTACGAGCAGTACTTC. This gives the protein CASGPGTSSYEQYF.

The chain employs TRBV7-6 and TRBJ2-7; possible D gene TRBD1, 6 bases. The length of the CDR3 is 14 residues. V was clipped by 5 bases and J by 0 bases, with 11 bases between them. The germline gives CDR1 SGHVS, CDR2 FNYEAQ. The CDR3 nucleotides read TGTGCCAGCAGCGGATGGGACACCTCCTACGAGCAGTACTTC. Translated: CASSGWDTSYEQYF.

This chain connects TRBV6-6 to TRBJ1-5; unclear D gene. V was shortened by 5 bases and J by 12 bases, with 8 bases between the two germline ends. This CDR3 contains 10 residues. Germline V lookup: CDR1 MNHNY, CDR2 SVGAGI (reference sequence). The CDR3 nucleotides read TGTGCCAGCAGTGGCGGGAGCCAGCATTTT. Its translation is CASSGGSQHF.

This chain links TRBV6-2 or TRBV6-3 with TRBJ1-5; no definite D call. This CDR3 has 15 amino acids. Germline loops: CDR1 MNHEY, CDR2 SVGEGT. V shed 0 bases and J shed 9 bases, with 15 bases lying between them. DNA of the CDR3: TGTGCCAGCAGTTACTCGACGGTGAGGTCCCGGCCCCAGCATTTT. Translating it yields CASSYSTVRSRPQHF.

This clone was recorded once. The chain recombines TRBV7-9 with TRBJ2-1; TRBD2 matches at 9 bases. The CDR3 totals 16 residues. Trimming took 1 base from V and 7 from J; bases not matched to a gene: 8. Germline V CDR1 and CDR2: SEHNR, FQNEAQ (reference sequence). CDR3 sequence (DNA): TGTGCCAGCAGCTTAGTGGCGGGAGGGCCGGGGAATGAGCAGTTCTTC. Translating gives CASSLVAGGPGNEQFF.

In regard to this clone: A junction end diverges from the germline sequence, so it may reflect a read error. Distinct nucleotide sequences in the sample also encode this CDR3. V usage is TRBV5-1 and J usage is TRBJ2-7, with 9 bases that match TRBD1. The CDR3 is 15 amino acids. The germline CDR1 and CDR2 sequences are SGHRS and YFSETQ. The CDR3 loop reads CASSWGQGPTYEQYF. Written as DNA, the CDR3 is TGCGCCAGCAGCTGGGGACAGGGACCTACCTACGAACAGTACTTC.

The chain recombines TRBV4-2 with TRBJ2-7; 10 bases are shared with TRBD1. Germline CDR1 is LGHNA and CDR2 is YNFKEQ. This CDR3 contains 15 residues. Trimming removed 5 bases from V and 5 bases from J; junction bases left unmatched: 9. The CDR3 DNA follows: TGTGCCAGCAGCACAACCGGGACAGGGGAGGACGAGCAGTACTTC. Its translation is CASSTTGTGEDEQYF.

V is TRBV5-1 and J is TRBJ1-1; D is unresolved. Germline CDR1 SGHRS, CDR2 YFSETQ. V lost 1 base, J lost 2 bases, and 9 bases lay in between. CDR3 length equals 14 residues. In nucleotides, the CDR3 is TGCGCCAGCAGCTTGTCGAGGGTTAACACTGAAGCTTTCTTT. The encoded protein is CASSLSRVNTEAFF.

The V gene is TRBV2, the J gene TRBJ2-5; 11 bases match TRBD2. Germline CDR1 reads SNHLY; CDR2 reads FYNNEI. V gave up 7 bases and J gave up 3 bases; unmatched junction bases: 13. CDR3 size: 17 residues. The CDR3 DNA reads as TGTGCCAGCACCCCCCTAATTAGCGGGAGGGTCAAAGAGACCCAGTACTTC. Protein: CASTPLISGRVKETQYF.

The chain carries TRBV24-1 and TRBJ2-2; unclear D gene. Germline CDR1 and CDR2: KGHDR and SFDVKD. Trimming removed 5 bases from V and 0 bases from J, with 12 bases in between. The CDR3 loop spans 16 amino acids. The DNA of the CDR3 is TGTGCCACCAGTGCCCTTGGGCCTGCGAACACCGGGGAGCTGTTTTTT. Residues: CATSALGPANTGELFF.

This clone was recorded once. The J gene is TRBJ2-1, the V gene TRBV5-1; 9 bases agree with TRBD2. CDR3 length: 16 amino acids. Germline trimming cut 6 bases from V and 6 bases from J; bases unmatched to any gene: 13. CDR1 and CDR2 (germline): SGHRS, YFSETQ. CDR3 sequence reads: CASTSGGTSPPNEQFF. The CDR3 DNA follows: TGCGCCAGCACCTCGGGCGGGACTAGCCCACCCAATGAGCAGTTCTTC. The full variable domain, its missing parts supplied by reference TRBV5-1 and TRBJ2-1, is KAGVTQTPRYLIKTRGQQVTLSCSPISGHRSVSWYQQTPGQGLQFLFEYFSETQRNKGNFPGRFSGRQFSNSRSEMNVSTLELGDSALYLCASTSGGTSPPNEQFFGPGTRLTVL.

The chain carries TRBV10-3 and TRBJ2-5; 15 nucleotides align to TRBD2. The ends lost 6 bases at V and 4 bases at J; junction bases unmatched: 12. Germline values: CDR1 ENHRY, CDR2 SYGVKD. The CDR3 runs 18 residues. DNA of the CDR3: TGTGCCATCAGCCCGAAAGGGGCGGGACTAGCGGGGGGAGAGACCCAGTACTTC. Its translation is CAISPKGAGLAGGETQYF.